This T cell receptor (beta chain) was identified in a study of blood T cells in healthy people across ages. As regards this clonotype: Antigen specificity is unknown.

Study-wide findings and caveats: A strong correlation between TCR beta diversity and naive T cell percentage was seen.

It was with a sample-barcoded 5' primer and a J-beta primer mix that a second PCR of roughly 7 to 12 cycles was run. Tags on each cDNA molecule came from a template-switch adaptor with 12 random nucleotides. TCRdb re-analysed the 5' RACE reads in MiXCR, keeping a single row per CDR3 protein. In the table there are 700,000 to 1,000,000 distinct CDR3 sequences, around 43% of which are singletons. This CDR3 has 14 residues. The V and J ends lost 5 bases and 4 bases, in that order; junction bases with no gene match: 5. Total RNA was isolated from each sample in quantities of at least 5 micrograms. J is TRBJ1-5 and V is TRBV12-3 or TRBV12-4; 7 bases agree with TRBD1. This TCR derives from a man between 60 and 75 years old in good health. Sequenced input: blood. CDR3 amino acids: CASSPGQRNQPQHF. Here the CDR3 DNA reads TGTGCCAGCAGTCCGGGACAGAGAAATCAGCCCCAGCATTTT.